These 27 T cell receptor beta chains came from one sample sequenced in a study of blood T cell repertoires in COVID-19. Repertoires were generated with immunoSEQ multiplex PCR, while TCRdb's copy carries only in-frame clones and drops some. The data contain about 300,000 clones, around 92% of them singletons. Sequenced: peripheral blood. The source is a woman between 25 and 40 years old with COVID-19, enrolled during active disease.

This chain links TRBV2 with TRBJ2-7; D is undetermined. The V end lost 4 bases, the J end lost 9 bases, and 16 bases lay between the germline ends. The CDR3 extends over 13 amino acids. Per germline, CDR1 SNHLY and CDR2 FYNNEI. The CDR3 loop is CASSGKELPGQYV. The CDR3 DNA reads TGTGCCAGCAGTGGGAAGGAGCTACCGGGGCAGTACGTC.

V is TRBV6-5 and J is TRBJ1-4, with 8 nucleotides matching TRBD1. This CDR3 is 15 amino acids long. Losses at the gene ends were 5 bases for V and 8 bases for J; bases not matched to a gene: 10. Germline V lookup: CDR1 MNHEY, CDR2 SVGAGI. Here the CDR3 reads CASSHPGTGGEKLFF. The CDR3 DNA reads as TGTGCCAGCAGTCACCCAGGGACAGGAGGGGAAAAACTGTTTTTT.

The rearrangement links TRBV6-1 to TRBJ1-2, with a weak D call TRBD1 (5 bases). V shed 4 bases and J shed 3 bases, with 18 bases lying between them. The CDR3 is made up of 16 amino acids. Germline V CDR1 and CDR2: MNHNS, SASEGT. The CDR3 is CASSGIPRTYHYGYTF. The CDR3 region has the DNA TGTGCCAGCAGTGGAATACCTAGGACATACCACTATGGCTACACCTTC.

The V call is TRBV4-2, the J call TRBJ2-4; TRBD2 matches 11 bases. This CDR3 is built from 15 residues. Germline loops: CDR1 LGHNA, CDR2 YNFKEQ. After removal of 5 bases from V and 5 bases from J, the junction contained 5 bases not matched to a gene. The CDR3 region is CASSIIAGGENIQYF. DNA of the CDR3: TGTGCCAGCAGCATAATAGCGGGGGGGGAAAACATTCAGTACTTC.

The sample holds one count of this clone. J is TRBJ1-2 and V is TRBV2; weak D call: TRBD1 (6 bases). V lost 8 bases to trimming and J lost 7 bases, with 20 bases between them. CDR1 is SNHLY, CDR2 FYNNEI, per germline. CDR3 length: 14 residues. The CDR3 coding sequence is TGTGCCAGCGGGGGCAGACACCCAGGACTTGGCTACACCTTC. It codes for CASGGRHPGLGYTF.

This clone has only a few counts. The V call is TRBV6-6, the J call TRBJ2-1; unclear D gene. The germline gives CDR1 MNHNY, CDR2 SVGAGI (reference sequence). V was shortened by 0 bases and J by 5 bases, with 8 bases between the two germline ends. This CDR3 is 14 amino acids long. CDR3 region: CASSYSLQNNEQFF. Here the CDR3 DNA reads TGTGCCAGCAGTTACTCGTTACAGAACAATGAGCAGTTCTTC.

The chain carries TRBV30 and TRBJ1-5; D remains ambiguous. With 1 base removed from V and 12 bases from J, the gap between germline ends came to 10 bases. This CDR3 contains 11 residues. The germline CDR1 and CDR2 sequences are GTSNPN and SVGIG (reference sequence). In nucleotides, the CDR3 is TGTGCCTGGAGTGCCCCGGTCATCCAGCATTTT. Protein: CAWSAPVIQHF.

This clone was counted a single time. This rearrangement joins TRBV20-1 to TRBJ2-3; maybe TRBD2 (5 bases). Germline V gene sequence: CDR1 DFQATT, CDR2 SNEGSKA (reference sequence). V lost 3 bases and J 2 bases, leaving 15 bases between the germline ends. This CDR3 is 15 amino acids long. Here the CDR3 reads CSASARGRVTDTQYF. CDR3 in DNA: TGCAGTGCTAGTGCCCGGGGTAGAGTCACAGATACGCAGTATTTT.

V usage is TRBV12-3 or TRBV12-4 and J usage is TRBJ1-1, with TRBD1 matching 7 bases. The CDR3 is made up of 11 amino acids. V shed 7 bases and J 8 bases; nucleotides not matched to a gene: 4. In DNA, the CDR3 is TGTGCCAGCACCTTGGACAGGGAAGCTTTCTTT. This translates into CASTLDREAFF.

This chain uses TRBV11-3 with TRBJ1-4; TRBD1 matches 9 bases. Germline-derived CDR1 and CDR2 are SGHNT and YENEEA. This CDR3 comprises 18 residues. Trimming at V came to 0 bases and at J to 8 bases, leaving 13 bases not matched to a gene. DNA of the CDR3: TGTGCCAGCAGCTTAGAATTTTTGGGACAGGGTCGGGAGGAAAAACTGTTTTTT. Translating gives CASSLEFLGQGREEKLFF.

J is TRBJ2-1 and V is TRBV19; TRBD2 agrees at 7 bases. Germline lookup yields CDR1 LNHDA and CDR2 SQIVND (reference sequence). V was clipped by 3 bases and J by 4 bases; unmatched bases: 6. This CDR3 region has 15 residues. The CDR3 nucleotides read TGTGCCAGTAGTATCGGGGCTAGCGGTTACAATGAGCAGTTCTTC. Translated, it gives CASSIGASGYNEQFF.

The DNA of the CDR3 is TGCGCCAGCAGGCTGCGGGAGGGATATGGCTACACCTTC. This translates into CASRLREGYGYTF. The chain employs TRBV5-1 and TRBJ1-2; the D is unclear. Germline CDR1 reads SGHRS; CDR2 reads YFSETQ. CDR3 length equals 13 residues. V was pared by 5 bases and J by 5 bases, with 13 bases between.

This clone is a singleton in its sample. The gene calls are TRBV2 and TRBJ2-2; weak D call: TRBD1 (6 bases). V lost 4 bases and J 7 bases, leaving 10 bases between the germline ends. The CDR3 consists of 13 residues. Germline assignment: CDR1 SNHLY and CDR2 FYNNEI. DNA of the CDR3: TGTGCCAGCAGTGGGACAGTTGGCGGGGAGCTGTTTTTT. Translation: CASSGTVGGELFF. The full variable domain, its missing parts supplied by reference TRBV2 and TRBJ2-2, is EPEVTQTPSHQVTQMGQEVILRCVPISNHLYFYWYRQILGQKVEFLVSFYNNEISEKSEIFDDQFSVERPDGSNFTLKIRSTKLEDSAMYFCASSGTVGGELFFGEGSRLTVL.

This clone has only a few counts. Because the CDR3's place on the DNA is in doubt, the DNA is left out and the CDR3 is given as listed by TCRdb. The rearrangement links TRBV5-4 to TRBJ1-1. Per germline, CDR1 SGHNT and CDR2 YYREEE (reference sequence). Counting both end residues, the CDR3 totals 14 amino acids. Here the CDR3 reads CASSFLWGDTEAFF.

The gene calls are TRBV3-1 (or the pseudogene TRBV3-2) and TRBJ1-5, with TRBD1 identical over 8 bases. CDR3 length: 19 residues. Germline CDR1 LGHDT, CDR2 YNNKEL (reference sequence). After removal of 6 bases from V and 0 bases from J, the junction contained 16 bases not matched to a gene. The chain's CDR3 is CASSCNRDRSPYSNQPQHF. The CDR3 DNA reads TGTGCCAGCAGTTGTAACCGGGACAGGTCCCCTTATAGCAATCAGCCCCAGCATTTT.

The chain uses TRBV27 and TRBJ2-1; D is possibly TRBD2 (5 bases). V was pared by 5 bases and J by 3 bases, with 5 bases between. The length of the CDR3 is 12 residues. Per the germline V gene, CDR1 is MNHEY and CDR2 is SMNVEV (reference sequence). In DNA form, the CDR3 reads TGTGCCAGCAGTCGGGGCTACAATGAGCAGTTCTTC. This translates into CASSRGYNEQFF.

CDR3 region: CASSLDRTNTGELFF. CDR3 DNA: TGTGCCAGCAGCCTGGACAGGACGAACACCGGGGAGCTGTTTTTT. V usage is TRBV7-2 and J usage is TRBJ2-2; TRBD1 matches 7 bases. Per the germline V gene, CDR1 is SGHTA and CDR2 is FQGNSA. V was pared by 5 bases and J by 0 bases, with 3 bases of the junction left unmatched. This CDR3 comprises 15 residues.

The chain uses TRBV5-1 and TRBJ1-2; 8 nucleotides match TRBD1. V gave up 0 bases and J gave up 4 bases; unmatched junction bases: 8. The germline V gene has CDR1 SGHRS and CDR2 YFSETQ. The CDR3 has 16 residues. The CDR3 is CASSLAPGGSGYGYTF. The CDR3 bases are TGCGCCAGCAGCTTGGCACCAGGGGGCTCGGGCTATGGCTACACCTTC.

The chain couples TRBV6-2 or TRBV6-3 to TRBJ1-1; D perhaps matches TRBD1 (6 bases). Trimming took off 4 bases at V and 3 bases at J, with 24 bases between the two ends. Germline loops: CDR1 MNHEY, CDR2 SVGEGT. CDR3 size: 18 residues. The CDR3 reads CASSSSVHRPKGDTEAFF. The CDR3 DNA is TGTGCCAGCAGTTCCTCCGTCCACAGGCCCAAGGGGGACACTGAAGCTTTCTTT.

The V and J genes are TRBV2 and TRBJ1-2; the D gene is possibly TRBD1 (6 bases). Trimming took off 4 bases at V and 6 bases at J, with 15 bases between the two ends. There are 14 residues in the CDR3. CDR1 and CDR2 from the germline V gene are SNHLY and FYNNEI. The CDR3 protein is CASSVTGTSNGYTF. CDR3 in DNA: TGTGCCAGCAGTGTGACCGGGACAAGCAATGGCTACACCTTC.

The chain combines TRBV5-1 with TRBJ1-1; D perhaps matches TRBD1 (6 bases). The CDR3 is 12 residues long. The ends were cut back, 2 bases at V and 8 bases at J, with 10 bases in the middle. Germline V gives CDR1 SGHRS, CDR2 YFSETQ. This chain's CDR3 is CASSLDRLEAFF. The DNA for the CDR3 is TGCGCCAGCAGCTTAGACAGGCTCGAAGCTTTCTTT.

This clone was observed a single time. The DNA of the CDR3 is TGTGCCAGCAGTTTACAGGGGTTGTATGGCTACACCTTC. Translating gives CASSLQGLYGYTF. The gene calls are TRBV12-3 or TRBV12-4 and TRBJ1-2; tentatively, D is TRBD1 (6 bases). Deletions cut 2 bases from V and 5 bases from J, with 9 bases between. The CDR3 has 13 residues.

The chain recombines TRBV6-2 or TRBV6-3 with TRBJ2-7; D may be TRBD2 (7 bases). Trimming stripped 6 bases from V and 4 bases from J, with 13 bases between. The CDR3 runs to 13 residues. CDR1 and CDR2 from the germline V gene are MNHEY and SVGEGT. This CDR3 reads CASSTGGRYEQYF. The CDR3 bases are TGTGCCAGCAGCACCGGGGGGCGATACGAGCAGTACTTC.

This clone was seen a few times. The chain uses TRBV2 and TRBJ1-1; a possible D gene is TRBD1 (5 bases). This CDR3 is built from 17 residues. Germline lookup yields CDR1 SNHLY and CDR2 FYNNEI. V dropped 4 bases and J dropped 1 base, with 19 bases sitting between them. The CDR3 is CASSGRGEWFENTEAFF. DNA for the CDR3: TGTGCCAGCAGTGGTAGGGGCGAGTGGTTTGAGAACACTGAAGCTTTCTTT. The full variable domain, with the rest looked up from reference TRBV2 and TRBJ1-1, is EPEVTQTPSHQVTQMGQEVILRCVPISNHLYFYWYRQILGQKVEFLVSFYNNEISEKSEIFDDQFSVERPDGSNFTLKIRSTKLEDSAMYFCASSGRGEWFENTEAFFGQGTRLTVV.

Here the CDR3 DNA reads TGTGCCAGCAGTACGGGACAGAACTATGGCTACACCTTC. Residues: CASSTGQNYGYTF. V gene TRBV28 combines with J gene TRBJ1-2; 7 nucleotides align to TRBD1. V lost 5 bases to trimming and J lost 2 bases; unmatched junction nucleotides: 2. The CDR3 extends over 13 amino acids. Germline-derived CDR1 and CDR2 are MDHEN and SYDVKM.

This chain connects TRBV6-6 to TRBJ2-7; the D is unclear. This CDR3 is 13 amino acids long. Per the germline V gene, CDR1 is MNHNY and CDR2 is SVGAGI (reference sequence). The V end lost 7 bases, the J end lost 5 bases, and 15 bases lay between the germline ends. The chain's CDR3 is CASTSQYTHEQYV. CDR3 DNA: TGTGCCAGCACCTCCCAGTATACCCACGAGCAGTACGTC.

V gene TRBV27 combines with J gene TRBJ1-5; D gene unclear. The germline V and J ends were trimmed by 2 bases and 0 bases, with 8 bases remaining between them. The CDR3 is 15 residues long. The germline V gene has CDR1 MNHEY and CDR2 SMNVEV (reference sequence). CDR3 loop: CASSLRGYSNQPQHF. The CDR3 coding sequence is TGTGCCAGCAGTTTACGGGGTTATAGCAATCAGCCCCAGCATTTT.